A selection of T cell receptor beta chains follows, all from one sample in a study of T cell repertoires in cytomegalovirus infection. TCRdb fed the reads into MiXCR, producing one record per CDR3 protein. Of more than 110,000 distinct CDR3 sequences listed, approximately 30% are singletons. What these receptors recognize is not known. Sequencing used CD8+ T cells from cultured PBMCs, obtained from culture after CMV antigen stimulation. Receptors were obtained from a human donor in good health (CMV status not recorded). Some clones in this sample may be carry-over from other donors' samples. Both conserved end residues are part of each CDR3. Fields, in order: J gene, V gene, clone size, D gene, CDR3 DNA, CDR3 protein. D genes are given only for firm matches. Rows may omit the clone size; those that give it use once, few, many or a size class.

TRBJ2-2 | TRBV5-4 | many | NA | TGTGCCAGCAGCTTGGGTAGTTCTGAGGAGCTGTTTTTT | CASSLGSSEELFF
TRBJ1-2 | TRBV10-3 | NA | TRBD1 | TGTGCCATCAGACCTACAGGGGAGCCGAACTATGGCTACACCTTC | CAIRPTGEPNYGYTF
TRBJ2-1 | TRBV10-2 | once | NA | TGCGCCTGTCTACCAGGAGGCGGGGAGGTCAAAGAGCAGTTCTTC | CACLPGGGEVKEQFF
TRBJ1-1 | TRBV4-1 | many | NA | TGCGCCAGCAGCCAAGTAAACACTGAAGCTTTCTTT | CASSQVNTEAFF
TRBJ1-1 | TRBV7-6 | NA | NA | TGTGCCAGCAGCCACTCTCAGGGATGGGACACTGAAGCTTTCTTT | CASSHSQGWDTEAFF
TRBJ2-1 | TRBV20-1 | few | NA | TGCAGTGCTAGCTTAAGCTCCTACAATGAGCAGTTCTTC | CSASLSSYNEQFF
TRBJ2-3 | TRBV7-8 | many | NA | TGTGCCAGCAGCTTGGACTCGGCAGATACGCAGTATTTT | CASSLDSADTQYF
TRBJ2-7 | TRBV11-2 | NA | NA | TGTGCCAGCAGCTTATTCCCCTCCTACGAGCAGTACTTC | CASSLFPSYEQYF
TRBJ2-7 | TRBV29-1 | many | NA | TGCAGCGTTGTGACTGCCTCCTACGAGCAGTACTTC | CSVVTASYEQYF
TRBJ1-2 | TRBV19 | NA | TRBD1 | TGTGCCAGTAGTACCACTTGGGACAGCGAGGACTATGGCTACACCTTC | CASSTTWDSEDYGYTF
TRBJ2-3 | TRBV5-4 | NA | TRBD1 | TGTGCCAGCCGAGACAGGGTCACAGATACGCAGTATTTT | CASRDRVTDTQYF
TRBJ1-2 | TRBV4-1 | NA | NA | TGCGCCAGCAGCCAAGATCGGCTGGAAGGTTACTATGGCTACACCTTC | CASSQDRLEGYYGYTF
TRBJ1-2 | TRBV29-1 | many | NA | TGCAGCGTTGAAGATTATGGGGGCCTTAACTATGGCTACACCTTC | CSVEDYGGLNYGYTF
TRBJ1-2 | TRBV27 | NA | NA | TGTGCCAGCAGCCCTCCGGGACCCCTCTATGGCTACACCTTC | CASSPPGPLYGYTF
TRBJ2-7 | TRBV4-1 | many | NA | TGCGCCAGCAGCCAAGCGGTCAACTCCTACGAGCAGTACTTC | CASSQAVNSYEQYF
TRBJ1-5 | TRBV7-8 | many | NA | TGTGCCAGCAGCAAGGGTCCTATCGACCAGCCCCAGCATTTT | CASSKGPIDQPQHF
TRBJ1-2 | TRBV24-1 | NA | NA | TGTGCCACCAAACGGGAACGGCGGGGAGTCTATGGCTACACCTTC | CATKRERRGVYGYTF
TRBJ2-7 | TRBV7-9 | NA | NA | TGTGCCAGCAGCCCCCTCTCGGGGTCGGAGTCATACGAGCAGTACTTC | CASSPLSGSESYEQYF